This TCR beta chain originates from a study of Ad26.COV2.S vaccination and SARS-CoV-2 variants. Treatment here: over 15 received Ad26.COV2.S at low or high dose, single or two shots; a few received placebo; per-sample allocation not given. Material that was analyzed had been drawn on day 63 after the first vaccine or placebo injection. Aged 18-55 years, donor was enrolled in Boston in 2020. Worth noting for this clone: The target antigen is unknown.

Study-wide results and caveats: While placebo recipients had lower spike-specific TCR breadth, vaccine recipients had more.

In germline, CDR1 is MDHEN, CDR2 SYDVKM. This CDR3 is built from 16 residues. The germline V and J ends were trimmed by 2 bases and 4 bases, with 15 bases remaining between them. Sequencing was performed with immunoSEQ multiplex PCR; in TCRdb, only in-frame clones are kept and a portion is missing. The data show some 420,000 clones, with approximately 87% seen just once and around 3.6% held by the top ten. The TCR sequence derives from a person aged 18-60 years who received the Ad26.COV2.S COVID-19 vaccine or a placebo. The J gene is TRBJ1-5, the V gene TRBV28; D possibly corresponds to TRBD1 (5 bases). The sequenced sample was peripheral blood, obtained in a trial of Ad26.COV2.S vaccine versus placebo. Here the CDR3 reads CASSLRVVGVNQPQHF. In DNA, the CDR3 is TGTGCCAGCAGTTTAAGGGTCGTAGGGGTGAATCAGCCCCAGCATTTT.